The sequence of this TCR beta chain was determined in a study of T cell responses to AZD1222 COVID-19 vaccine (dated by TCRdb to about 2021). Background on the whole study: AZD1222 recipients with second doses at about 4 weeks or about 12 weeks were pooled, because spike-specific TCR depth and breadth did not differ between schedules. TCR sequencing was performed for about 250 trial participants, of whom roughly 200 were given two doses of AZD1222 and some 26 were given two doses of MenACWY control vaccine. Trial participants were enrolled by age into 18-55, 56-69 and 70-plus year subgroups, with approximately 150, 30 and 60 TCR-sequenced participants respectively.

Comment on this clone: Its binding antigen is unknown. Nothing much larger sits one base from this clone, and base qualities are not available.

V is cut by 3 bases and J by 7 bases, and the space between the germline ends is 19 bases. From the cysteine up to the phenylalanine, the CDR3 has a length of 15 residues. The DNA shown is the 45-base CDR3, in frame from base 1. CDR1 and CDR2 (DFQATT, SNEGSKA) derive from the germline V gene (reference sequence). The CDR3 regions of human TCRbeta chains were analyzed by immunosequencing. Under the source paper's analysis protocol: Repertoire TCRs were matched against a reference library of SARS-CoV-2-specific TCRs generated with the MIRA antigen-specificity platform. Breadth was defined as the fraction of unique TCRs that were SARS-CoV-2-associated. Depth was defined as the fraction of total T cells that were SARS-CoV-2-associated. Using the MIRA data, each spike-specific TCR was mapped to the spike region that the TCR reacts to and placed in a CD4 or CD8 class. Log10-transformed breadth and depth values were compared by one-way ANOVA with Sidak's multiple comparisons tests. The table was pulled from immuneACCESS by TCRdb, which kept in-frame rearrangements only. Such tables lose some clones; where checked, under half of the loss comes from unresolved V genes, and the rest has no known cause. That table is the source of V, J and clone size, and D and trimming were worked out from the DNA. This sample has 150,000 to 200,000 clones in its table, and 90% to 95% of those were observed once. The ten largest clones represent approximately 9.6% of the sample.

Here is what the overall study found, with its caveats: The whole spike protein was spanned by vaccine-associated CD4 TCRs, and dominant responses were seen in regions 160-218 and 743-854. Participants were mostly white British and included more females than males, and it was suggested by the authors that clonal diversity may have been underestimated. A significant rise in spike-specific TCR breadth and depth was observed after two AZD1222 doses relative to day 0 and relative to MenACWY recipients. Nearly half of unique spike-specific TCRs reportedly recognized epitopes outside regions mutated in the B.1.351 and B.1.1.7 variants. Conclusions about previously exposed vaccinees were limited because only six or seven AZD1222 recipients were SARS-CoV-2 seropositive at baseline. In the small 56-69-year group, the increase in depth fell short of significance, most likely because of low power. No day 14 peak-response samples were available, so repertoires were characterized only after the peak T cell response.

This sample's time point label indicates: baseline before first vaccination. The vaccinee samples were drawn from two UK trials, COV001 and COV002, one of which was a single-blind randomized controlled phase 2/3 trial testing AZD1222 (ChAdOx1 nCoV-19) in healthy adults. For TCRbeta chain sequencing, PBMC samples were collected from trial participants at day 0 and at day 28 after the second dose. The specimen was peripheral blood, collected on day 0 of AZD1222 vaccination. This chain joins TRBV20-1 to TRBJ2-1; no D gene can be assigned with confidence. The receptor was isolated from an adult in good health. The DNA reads TGCAGTGCTAGTCCCCCAGCCAGACCGTTGAATGAGCAGTTCTTC. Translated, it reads CSASPPARPLNEQFF.